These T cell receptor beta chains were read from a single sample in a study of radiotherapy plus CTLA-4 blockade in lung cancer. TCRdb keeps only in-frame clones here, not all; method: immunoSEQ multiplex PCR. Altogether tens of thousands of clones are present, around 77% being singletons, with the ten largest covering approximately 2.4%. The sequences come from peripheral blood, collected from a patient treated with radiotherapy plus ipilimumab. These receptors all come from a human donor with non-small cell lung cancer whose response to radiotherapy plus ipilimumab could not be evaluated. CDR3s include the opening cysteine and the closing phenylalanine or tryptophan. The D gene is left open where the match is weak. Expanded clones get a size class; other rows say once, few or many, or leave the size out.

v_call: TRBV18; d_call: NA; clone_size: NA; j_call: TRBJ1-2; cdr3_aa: CASSQTPYYGYTF; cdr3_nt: TGTGCCAGCTCACAAACACCCTACTATGGCTACACCTTC
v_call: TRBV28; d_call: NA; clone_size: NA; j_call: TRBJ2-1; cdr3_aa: CASSLAQSYNEQFF; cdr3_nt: TGTGCCAGCAGTTTAGCACAGTCTTACAATGAGCAGTTCTTC
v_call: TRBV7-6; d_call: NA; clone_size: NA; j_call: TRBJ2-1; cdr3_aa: CASSLARMSSNEQFF; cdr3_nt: TGTGCCAGCAGCTTAGCTCGTATGTCCAGCAATGAGCAGTTCTTC
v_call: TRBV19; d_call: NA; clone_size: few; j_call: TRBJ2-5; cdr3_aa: CASSIQDQETQYF; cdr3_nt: TGTGCCAGTAGTATCCAGGATCAAGAGACCCAGTACTTC
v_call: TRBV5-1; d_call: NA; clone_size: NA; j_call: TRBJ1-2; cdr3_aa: CASSLGGRGNYGYTF; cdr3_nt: TGCGCCAGCAGCTTGGGGGGCAGGGGTAACTATGGCTACACCTTC
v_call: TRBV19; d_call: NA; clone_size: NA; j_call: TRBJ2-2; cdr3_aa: CASSIDRSGTGELFF; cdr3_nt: TGTGCCAGTAGTATAGATCGATCAGGTACCGGGGAGCTGTTTTTT
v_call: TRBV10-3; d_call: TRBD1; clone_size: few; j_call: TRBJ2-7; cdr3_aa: CATADRALSSYEQYF; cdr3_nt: TGTGCCACCGCGGACAGGGCCCTATCGTCCTACGAGCAGTACTTC
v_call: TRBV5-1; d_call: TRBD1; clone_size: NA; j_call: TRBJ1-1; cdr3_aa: CASSSLTGRTEAFF; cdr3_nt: TGCGCCAGCAGCTCTTTGACAGGGCGGACTGAAGCTTTCTTT
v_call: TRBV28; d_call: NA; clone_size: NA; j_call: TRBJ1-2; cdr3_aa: CASSSRLLGYTF; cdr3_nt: TGTGCCAGCAGTTCGAGACTCCTTGGCTACACCTTC
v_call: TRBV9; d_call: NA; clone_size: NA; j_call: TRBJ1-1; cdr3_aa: CASSAALNTEAFF; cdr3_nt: TGTGCCAGCTCGGCGGCCCTGAACACTGAAGCTTTCTTT
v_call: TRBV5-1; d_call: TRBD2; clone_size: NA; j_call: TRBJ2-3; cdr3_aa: CASSASGGLTDTQYF; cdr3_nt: TGCGCCAGCAGTGCCAGCGGGGGACTCACAGATACGCAGTATTTT
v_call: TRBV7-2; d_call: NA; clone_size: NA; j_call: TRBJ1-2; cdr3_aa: CASSLDRTNYGYTF; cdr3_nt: TGTGCCAGCAGCTTAGACAGAACTAACTATGGCTACACCTTC
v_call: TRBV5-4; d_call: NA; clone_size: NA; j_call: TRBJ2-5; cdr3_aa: CASSLGRGQETQYF; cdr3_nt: TGTGCCAGCAGCTTGGGTCGCGGACAAGAGACCCAGTACTTC
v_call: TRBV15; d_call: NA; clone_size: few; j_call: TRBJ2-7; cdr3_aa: CATSRGTAGLDEQYF; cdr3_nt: TGTGCCACCAGCAGGGGGACGGCGGGGTTGGACGAGCAGTACTTC
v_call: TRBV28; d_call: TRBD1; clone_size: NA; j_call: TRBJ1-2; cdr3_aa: CASTDRGANYGYTF; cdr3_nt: TGTGCCAGCACCGACAGGGGAGCTAACTATGGCTACACCTTC
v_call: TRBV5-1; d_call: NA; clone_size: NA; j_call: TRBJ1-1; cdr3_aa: CASSFGGGTEAFF; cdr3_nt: TGCGCCAGCAGCTTCGGGGGTGGCACTGAAGCTTTCTTT
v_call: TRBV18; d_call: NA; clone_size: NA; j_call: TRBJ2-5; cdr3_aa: CASSPGGPETQYF; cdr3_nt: TGTGCCAGCTCACCAGGGGGCCCGGAGACCCAGTACTTC
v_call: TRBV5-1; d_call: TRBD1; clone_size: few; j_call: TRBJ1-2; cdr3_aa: CASSSTLGGGGGYTF; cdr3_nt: TGCGCCAGCAGCTCCACATTAGGAGGGGGCGGTGGCTACACCTTC
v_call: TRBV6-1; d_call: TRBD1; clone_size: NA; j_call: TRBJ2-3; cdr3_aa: CASSRTGRDTQYF; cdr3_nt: TGTGCCAGCAGCAGGACAGGTAGAGATACGCAGTATTTT
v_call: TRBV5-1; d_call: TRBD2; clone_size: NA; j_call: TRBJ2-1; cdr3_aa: CASSLSGLWTSGRSVPWSYNEQFF; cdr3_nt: TGCGCCAGCAGCTTGTCGGGACTCTGGACTAGCGGGCGCTCCGTCCCCTGGTCCTACAATGAGCAGTTCTTC
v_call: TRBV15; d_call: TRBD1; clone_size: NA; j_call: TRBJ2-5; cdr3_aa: CATSKTGGVETQYF; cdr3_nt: TGTGCCACCAGCAAAACAGGGGGCGTGGAGACCCAGTACTTC
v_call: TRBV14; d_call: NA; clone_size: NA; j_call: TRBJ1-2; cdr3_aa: CASSHGKTYGYTF; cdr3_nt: TGTGCCAGCAGCCACGGGAAGACTTATGGCTACACCTTC
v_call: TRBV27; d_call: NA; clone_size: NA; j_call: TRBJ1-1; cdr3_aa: CASSSPDRNTEAFF; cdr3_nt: TGTGCCAGCAGTTCACCGGACAGGAACACTGAAGCTTTCTTT
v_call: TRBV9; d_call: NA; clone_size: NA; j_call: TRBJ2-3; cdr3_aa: CASSPEPTDTQYF; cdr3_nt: TGTGCCAGCAGCCCAGAACCGACAGATACGCAGTATTTT
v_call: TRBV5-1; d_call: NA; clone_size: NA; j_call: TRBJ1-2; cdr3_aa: CASSFGRLDSYGYTF; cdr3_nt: TGCGCCAGCAGCTTCGGCAGGTTGGACTCCTATGGCTACACCTTC
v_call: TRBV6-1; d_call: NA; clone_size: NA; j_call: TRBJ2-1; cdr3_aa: CASSGDFNNEQFF; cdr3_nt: TGTGCCAGCTCGGGGGACTTCAACAATGAGCAGTTCTTC
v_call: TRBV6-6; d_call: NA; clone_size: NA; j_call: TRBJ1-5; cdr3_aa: CASSYSAGPQHF; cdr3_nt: TGTGCCAGCAGTTACTCTGCGGGGCCCCAGCATTTT
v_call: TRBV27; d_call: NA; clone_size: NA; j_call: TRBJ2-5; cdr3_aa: CASSLAGPAVAQYF; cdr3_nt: TGTGCCAGCAGTTTAGCGGGGCCAGCAGTAGCCCAGTACTTC
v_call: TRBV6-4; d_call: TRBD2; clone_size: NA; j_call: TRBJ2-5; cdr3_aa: CASSDLEGLEGIQETQYF; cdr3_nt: TGTGCCAGCAGTGACTTGGAAGGACTAGAAGGGATTCAAGAGACCCAGTACTTC
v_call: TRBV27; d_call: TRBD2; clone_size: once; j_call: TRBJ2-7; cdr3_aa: CASSFNRLAGTYEQYF; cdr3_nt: TGTGCCAGCAGTTTTAACAGACTAGCGGGGACCTACGAGCAGTACTTC
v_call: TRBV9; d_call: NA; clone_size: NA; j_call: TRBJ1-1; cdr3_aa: CASSVLGENTEAFF; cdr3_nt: TGTGCCAGCAGCGTACTCGGAGAGAACACTGAAGCTTTCTTT